This TCR beta chain was documented in a study of post-analysis software for immune sequencing data. A remark on this clonotype: The target antigen is unknown.

Study observations and caveats: Significantly decreased normalized Chao1 diversity was recorded for multiple sclerosis patients relative to controls.

Unique molecular identifiers tagged the TCR beta cDNA libraries. With 1 to 10 million T cells as the source, roughly 500,000 cDNA molecules resulted. TCRdb called the PCR reads again in MiXCR, with one record for every CDR3 protein. The data hold roughly 800,000 distinct CDR3 sequences, with roughly 46% observed a single time. The receptor was isolated from a girl aged 10-17 years with multiple sclerosis. The specimen sequenced was blood.

The CDR3 loop is CASSVVAVTGELFF. The CDR3 nucleotides read TGTGCCAGCAGCGTAGTCGCGGTCACCGGGGAGCTGTTTTTT. The V and J genes are TRBV9 and TRBJ2-2; D is unresolved. Germline CDR1 SGDLS, CDR2 YYNGEE. The V gene lost 0 bases and the J gene lost 4 bases, with 7 bases spanning the gap. This CDR3 is 14 amino acids long. Variable domain in full (rest from reference TRBV9 and TRBJ2-2): DSGVTQTPKHLITATGQRVTLRCSPRSGDLSVYWYQQSLDQGLQFLIQYYNGEERAKGNILERFSAQQFPDLHSELNLSSLELGDSALYFCASSVVAVTGELFFGEGSRLTVL.